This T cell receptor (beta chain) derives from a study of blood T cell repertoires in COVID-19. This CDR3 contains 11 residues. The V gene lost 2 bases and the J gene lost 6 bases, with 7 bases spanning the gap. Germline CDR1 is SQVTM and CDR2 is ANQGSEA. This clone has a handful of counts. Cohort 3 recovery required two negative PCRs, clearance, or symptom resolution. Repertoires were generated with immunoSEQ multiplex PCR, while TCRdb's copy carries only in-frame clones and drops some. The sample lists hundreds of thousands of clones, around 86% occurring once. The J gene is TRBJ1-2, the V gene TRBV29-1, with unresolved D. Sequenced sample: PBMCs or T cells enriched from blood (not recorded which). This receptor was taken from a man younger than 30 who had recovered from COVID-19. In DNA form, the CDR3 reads TGCAGCGTTGAAAGAGGGCATGGCTACACCTTC. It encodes CSVERGHGYTF.